The next 30 T cell receptor beta chains were all read from a single sample in a study of T cell changes during pregnancy in multiple sclerosis. Assay used: immunoSEQ multiplex PCR; TCRdb lists only in-frame clones, some missing. The profile shows under 70,000 clones, approximately 90% of them singletons. The sequences come from CD4+ T cells from peripheral blood mononuclear cells, collected in the first trimester of pregnancy. The receptors stem from a female donor with multiple sclerosis, enrolled in a pregnancy study.

The V call is TRBV9, the J call TRBJ2-1, with 9 nucleotides matching TRBD2. This CDR3 spans 15 amino acids. CDR1 is SGDLS, CDR2 YYNGEE, per germline. V trimming: 3 bases; J trimming: 7 bases; junction bases outside the gene matches: 8. CDR3 in amino acids: CASSGDPGLANEQFF. The CDR3 nucleotides read TGTGCCAGCAGCGGGGACCCAGGACTAGCGAATGAGCAGTTCTTC. The full variable domain, with the rest looked up from reference TRBV9 and TRBJ2-1, is DSGVTQTPKHLITATGQRVTLRCSPRSGDLSVYWYQQSLDQGLQFLIQYYNGEERAKGNILERFSAQQFPDLHSELNLSSLELGDSALYFCASSGDPGLANEQFFGPGTRLTVL.

The chain employs TRBV30 and TRBJ2-5, with 8 positions matching TRBD1. The CDR3 runs 14 residues. Germline V lookup: CDR1 GTSNPN, CDR2 SVGIG (reference sequence). V shed 2 bases and J 5 bases; nucleotides not matched to a gene: 7. The CDR3 here is CAWSRTGLRETQYF. The CDR3, as DNA: TGTGCCTGGAGTCGGACAGGGTTACGGGAGACCCAGTACTTC.

This clone was picked up one time. The same CDR3 is also encoded by other DNA sequences in this sample. The chain is built from TRBV10-3 and TRBJ1-4; 7 bases align to TRBD1. This CDR3 has 14 residues. Germline CDR1 is ENHRY and CDR2 is SYGVKD. The CDR3, as DNA: TGTGCGATCCAGGGGGATAGGGGGGATGAAAAACTGTTTTTT. This sequence encodes CAIQGDRGDEKLFF.

The chain is built from TRBV11-2 and TRBJ2-7, with a possible D match to TRBD2 (6 bases). Germline V gives CDR1 SGHAT, CDR2 FQNNGV. This CDR3 is built from 16 residues. Trimming took 5 bases from V and 0 from J, leaving 17 bases between them. The CDR3 here is CASSPGLRGRSYEQYF. The CDR3 bases are TGTGCCAGCAGCCCAGGGTTGCGGGGCCGCTCCTACGAGCAGTACTTC.

The chain has TRBV29-1 and TRBJ1-3; 11 bases map to TRBD1. This CDR3 spans 13 amino acids. Trimming at V came to 6 bases and at J to 6 bases, leaving 4 bases not matched to a gene. CDR1 and CDR2 (germline): SQVTM, ANQGSEA. The CDR3 is CSVCGQGANTIYF. The CDR3, as DNA: TGCAGCGTGTGCGGACAGGGGGCAAACACCATATATTTT. Supplemented by reference TRBV29-1 and TRBJ1-3, the full variable domain reads SAVISQKPSRDICQRGTSLTIQCQVDSQVTMMFWYRQQPGQSLTLIATANQGSEATYESGFVIDKFPISRPNLTFSTLTVSNMSPEDSSIYLCSVCGQGANTIYFGEGSWLTVV.

The rearrangement links TRBV30 to TRBJ2-5; weak D call: TRBD2 (7 bases). Germline CDR1 reads GTSNPN; CDR2 reads SVGIG (reference sequence). V lost 3 bases and J lost 5, with 13 bases in between. The length of the CDR3 is 13 residues. CDR3 nucleotides: TGTGCCTGGAGGTCGGGGGGCAGGGAGACCCAGTACTTC. It translates to CAWRSGGRETQYF.

The chain is built from TRBV6-6 and TRBJ1-5, with D perhaps TRBD1 (5 bases). CDR3 length equals 15 residues. CDR1 MNHNY and CDR2 SVGAGI come from the germline V gene (reference sequence). V was cut by 5 bases and J by 4 bases, with 15 bases left in between. The CDR3 DNA is TGTGCCAGCAGTCTCGACAGAAATCAAAATCAGCCCCAGCATTTT. It is translated as CASSLDRNQNQPQHF.

The genes are TRBV27 and TRBJ2-1; a weak D match, TRBD1 (6 bases). The germline CDR1 and CDR2 sequences are MNHEY and SMNVEV (reference sequence). V was clipped by 5 bases and J by 1 base, with 15 bases between them. The CDR3 runs 16 residues. In DNA form, the CDR3 reads TGTGCCAGCAGTAACCTACAGGGTCTATCCTACAATGAGCAGTTCTTC. Encoded protein: CASSNLQGLSYNEQFF.

The chain couples TRBV4-2 to TRBJ2-3; 10 nucleotides line up with TRBD1. CDR1 is LGHNA, CDR2 YNFKEQ, per germline. The CDR3 covers 15 residues. Trimming cost V 2 bases and J 5 bases; bases outside gene matches: 4. In nucleotides, the CDR3 is TGTGCCAGCAGCCAAAAGACAGGGGGCCTAGATACGCAGTATTTT. Its translation: CASSQKTGGLDTQYF.

The genes are TRBV6-5 and TRBJ1-2; no definite D call. Trimming took off 2 bases at V and 3 bases at J, with 13 bases between the two ends. CDR3 length: 15 amino acids. Germline lookup yields CDR1 MNHEY and CDR2 SVGAGI. CDR3 sequence reads: CASSYIRHRHYGYTF. The CDR3 region has the DNA TGTGCCAGCAGTTACATTAGGCACAGACACTATGGCTACACCTTC.

J is TRBJ2-1 and V is TRBV6-1, with 10 bases matching TRBD1. Germline values: CDR1 MNHNS, CDR2 SASEGT. V was clipped by 6 bases and J by 9 bases; unmatched bases: 8. The CDR3 covers 14 residues. The CDR3 loop is CASRTGGAVIEQFF. The DNA for the CDR3 is TGTGCCAGCAGGACAGGGGGCGCGGTCATTGAGCAGTTCTTC.

This clone was detected once. The V gene is TRBV6-1, the J gene TRBJ1-6; 9 nucleotides agree with TRBD1. The CDR3 extends over 15 amino acids. Germline CDR1 reads MNHNS; CDR2 reads SASEGT. Losses at the gene ends were 2 bases for V and 9 bases for J; bases not matched to a gene: 5. The DNA for the CDR3 is TGTGCCAGCAGTGAAATTGGGGACAGGGTTTCACCCCTCCACTTT. This encodes CASSEIGDRVSPLHF.

This chain joins TRBV5-1 and TRBJ2-2; 10 bases map to TRBD1. V lost 2 bases, J lost 4 bases, and 2 bases stayed unmatched. The CDR3 runs to 15 residues. Looked up from germline, CDR1 is SGHRS and CDR2 is YFSETQ. The DNA of the CDR3 is TGCGCCAGCAGCTTTCGACAGGGGGCCACCGGGGAGCTGTTTTTT. It encodes CASSFRQGATGELFF.

The chain recombines TRBV5-6 with TRBJ2-1; 9 bases are a match to TRBD2. V lost 5 bases to trimming and J lost 2 bases; unmatched junction nucleotides: 5. The CDR3 is 15 amino acids. The germline gives CDR1 SGHDT, CDR2 YYEEEE. The CDR3 nucleotides are TGTGCCAGCAGTCCCGCGGGGGGGCCCTACAATGAGCAGTTCTTC. Translating gives CASSPAGGPYNEQFF.

J is TRBJ1-3 and V is TRBV4-3, with D possibly being TRBD1 (5 bases). Germline CDR1 is LGHNA and CDR2 is YSLEER. The CDR3 is 17 amino acids. V gave up 0 bases and J gave up 1 base, with 13 bases separating them. The CDR3 sequence is CASSQETGGNSGNTIYF. The CDR3 DNA follows: TGCGCCAGCAGCCAAGAAACGGGGGGAAATTCTGGAAACACCATATATTTT.

The CDR3 sequence is CAWSVTGGRETQYF. The DNA for the CDR3 is TGTGCCTGGAGTGTGACGGGGGGGAGGGAGACCCAGTACTTC. This chain joins TRBV30 and TRBJ2-5, with TRBD2 matching 8 bases. The ends lost 0 bases at V and 5 bases at J; junction bases unmatched: 5. Germline V gene data show CDR1 as GTSNPN and CDR2 as SVGIG (reference sequence). The CDR3 covers 14 residues.

The chain joins TRBV20-1 to TRBJ2-5; D perhaps matches TRBD2 (5 bases). Germline V gene sequence: CDR1 DFQATT, CDR2 SNEGSKA (reference sequence). This CDR3 spans 11 amino acids. V lost 8 bases, J lost 8 bases, and 15 bases lay in between. In DNA form, the CDR3 reads TGCAGTCCGGGATCGCCGGAAACCCAGTACTTC. It is translated as CSPGSPETQYF.

The rearrangement links TRBV25-1 to TRBJ2-3; D not resolved. This CDR3 has 15 amino acids. Germline V lookup: CDR1 MGHDK, CDR2 SYGVNS. The ends were cut back, 2 bases at V and 1 base at J, with 10 bases in the middle. The CDR3, as DNA: TGTGCCAGCAGTGAAAGCCATATTGGCACAGATACGCAGTATTTT. Encoded protein: CASSESHIGTDTQYF.

The chain combines TRBV2 with TRBJ1-2; unclear D gene. CDR1 and CDR2 from the germline V gene are SNHLY and FYNNEI. Between the trimmed V and J ends, which lost 0 bases and 8 bases, there was a span of 16 bases. The CDR3 is 15 amino acids. CDR3 in amino acids: CASSEALRGLAGYTF. CDR3 nucleotide sequence: TGTGCCAGCAGTGAAGCGCTTCGAGGACTAGCCGGCTACACCTTC.

The chain has TRBV6-5 and TRBJ1-1; maybe TRBD1 (6 bases). The CDR3 extends over 15 amino acids. CDR1 is MNHEY, CDR2 SVGAGI, per germline. Trimming removed 6 bases at V and 0 bases at J, with 14 bases between. DNA of the CDR3: TGTGCCAGCAGCATTGACAGGAACATGAACACTGAAGCTTTCTTT. Amino acid sequence: CASSIDRNMNTEAFF.

This sequence joins TRBV7-2 and TRBJ2-3, with 8 bases matching TRBD1. The CDR3 totals 16 residues. Germline V lookup: CDR1 SGHTA, CDR2 FQGNSA. Trimming took 0 bases from V and 1 from J; bases not matched to a gene: 3. This CDR3 reads CASSLALTGGTDTQYF. In nucleotides, the CDR3 is TGTGCCAGCAGCTTAGCCTTGACAGGGGGCACAGATACGCAGTATTTT.

This chain uses TRBV9 with TRBJ2-5; 15 bases align to TRBD2. The CDR3 runs 16 residues. CDR1 and CDR2 from the germline V gene are SGDLS and YYNGEE. V gave up 4 bases and J gave up 5 bases; unmatched junction bases: 6. The DNA of the CDR3 is TGTGCCAGCAGCCTCGGACTAGCGGGGGGGCAGGAGACCCAGTACTTC. It codes for CASSLGLAGGQETQYF. The variable domain in full, completed from reference TRBV9 and TRBJ2-5, reads DSGVTQTPKHLITATGQRVTLRCSPRSGDLSVYWYQQSLDQGLQFLIQYYNGEERAKGNILERFSAQQFPDLHSELNLSSLELGDSALYFCASSLGLAGGQETQYFGPGTRLLVL.

Here the CDR3 DNA reads TGTGCCAGCAGCTTAGGTCACAGGGATAAGGAGCAGTACTTC. It specifies CASSLGHRDKEQYF. The chain joins TRBV7-6 to TRBJ2-7; possibly TRBD1 for D (6 bases). V lost 1 base and J lost 7, with 14 bases in between. The CDR3 length is 14 residues. Germline V gives CDR1 SGHVS, CDR2 FNYEAQ.

This sequence joins TRBV7-9 and TRBJ2-7; maybe TRBD2 (6 bases). CDR1 and CDR2 (germline): SEHNR, FQNEAQ (reference sequence). V lost 5 bases, J lost 6 bases, and 23 bases lay in between. This CDR3 is 16 amino acids long. The CDR3 reads CASSRGVGPVSGEQYF. The DNA for the CDR3 is TGTGCCAGCAGCCGCGGGGTGGGCCCTGTTTCGGGCGAGCAGTACTTC. Full variable domain (remainder filled in from reference TRBV7-9 and TRBJ2-7): DTGVSQNPRHKITKRGQNVTFRCDPISEHNRLYWYRQTLGQGPEFLTYFQNEAQLEKSRLLSDRFSAERPKGSFSTLEIQRTEQGDSAMYLCASSRGVGPVSGEQYFGPGTRLTVT.

The CDR3 region has the DNA TGCGCCAGCAGCCAAGATGCTCAGGGGGACGGGGGCTACACCTTC. Translation: CASSQDAQGDGGYTF. The rearrangement uses TRBV4-3 and TRBJ1-2; 7 bases are shared with TRBD1. The CDR3 has 15 residues. Germline CDR1 and CDR2: LGHNA and YSLEER. Trimming removed 0 bases from V and 8 bases from J; junction bases left unmatched: 9.

The chain recombines TRBV28 with TRBJ2-3, with TRBD2 matching 11 bases. This CDR3 has 17 residues. V shed 5 bases, J shed 3 bases, and the junction held 10 bases outside the gene matches. The germline CDR1 and CDR2 sequences are MDHEN and SYDVKM. The CDR3 region has the DNA TGTGCCAGCAGTGTCATAGCGGGGGGGCAGAGAACAGATACGCAGTATTTT. It codes for CASSVIAGGQRTDTQYF.

DNA for the CDR3: TGCGCCAGCAGCTTAGTAGGGGCCCTTGGAAACGATGAGCAGTTCTTC. Translated: CASSLVGALGNDEQFF. The J gene is TRBJ2-1, the V gene TRBV5-1, with a weak D call TRBD1 (5 bases). The CDR3 sequence is 16 residues long. CDR1 is SGHRS and CDR2 is YFSETQ in the germline V gene. The germline V and J ends were trimmed by 2 bases and 8 bases, with 20 bases remaining between them.

The genes are TRBV4-3 and TRBJ2-1; 11 nucleotides line up with TRBD2. Germline assignment: CDR1 LGHNA and CDR2 YSLEER. V lost 0 bases to trimming and J lost 6 bases; unmatched junction nucleotides: 7. The CDR3 extends over 17 amino acids. CDR3 sequence reads: CASSQEGRLAGGNEQFF. CDR3 nucleotides: TGCGCCAGCAGCCAAGAGGGTAGGCTAGCGGGGGGCAATGAGCAGTTCTTC.

The chain carries TRBV7-2 and TRBJ2-5; D unclear. Germline loops: CDR1 SGHTA, CDR2 FQGNSA. Trimming took off 5 bases at V and 1 base at J, with 11 bases between the two ends. This CDR3 comprises 14 residues. The CDR3: CASSLRHFQETQYF. CDR3 in DNA: TGTGCCAGCAGCCTAAGACACTTCCAAGAGACCCAGTACTTC.

The chain couples TRBV4-3 to TRBJ1-2; tentatively, D is TRBD1 (5 bases). V lost 2 bases, J lost 6 bases, and 19 bases lay in between. Germline V lookup: CDR1 LGHNA, CDR2 YSLEER. The length of the CDR3 is 16 residues. The CDR3 nucleotides read TGCGCCAGCAGCCAATTAGGGGTCGGGGGGGGAAATGGCTACACCTTC. Its protein product is CASSQLGVGGGNGYTF.